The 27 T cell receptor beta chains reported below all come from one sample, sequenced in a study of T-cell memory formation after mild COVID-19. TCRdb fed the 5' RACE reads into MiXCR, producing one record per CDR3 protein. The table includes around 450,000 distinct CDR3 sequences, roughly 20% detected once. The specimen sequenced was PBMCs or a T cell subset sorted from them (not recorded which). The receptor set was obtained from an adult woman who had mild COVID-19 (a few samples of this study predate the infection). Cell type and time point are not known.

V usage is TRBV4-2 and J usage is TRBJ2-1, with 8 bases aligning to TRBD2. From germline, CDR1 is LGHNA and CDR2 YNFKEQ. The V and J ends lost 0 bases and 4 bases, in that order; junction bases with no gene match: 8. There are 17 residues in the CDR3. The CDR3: CASSQDPLAGIYNEQFF. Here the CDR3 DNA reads TGTGCCAGCAGCCAAGATCCCCTAGCGGGCATTTACAATGAGCAGTTCTTC.

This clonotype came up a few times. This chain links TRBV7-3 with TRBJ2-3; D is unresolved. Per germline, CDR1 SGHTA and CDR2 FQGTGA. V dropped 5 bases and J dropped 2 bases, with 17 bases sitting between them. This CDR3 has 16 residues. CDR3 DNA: TGTGCCAGCAGCCGCTTATCCCCCGGGTACACAGATACGCAGTATTTT. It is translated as CASSRLSPGYTDTQYF.

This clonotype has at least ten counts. The CDR3 DNA is TGTGCCAGCAGCGTAGCCCCCAGGGGGCGAGCGGGAGGGCCGAACACCGGGGAGCTGTTTTTT. This translates into CASSVAPRGRAGGPNTGELFF. The rearrangement joins TRBV9 to TRBJ2-2; TRBD2 agrees at 10 bases. Germline CDR1 SGDLS, CDR2 YYNGEE. The CDR3 runs 21 residues. After removal of 0 bases from V and 0 bases from J, the junction contained 14 bases not matched to a gene.

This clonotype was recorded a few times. CDR3 loop: CASSHAGQGVYGYTF. DNA for the CDR3: TGTGCCAGCAGCCATGCCGGACAGGGAGTCTATGGCTACACCTTC. V gene TRBV4-2 combines with J gene TRBJ1-2; 8 bases are a match to TRBD1. The germline V gene encodes CDR1 LGHNA and CDR2 YNFKEQ. V was pared by 3 bases and J by 4 bases, with 7 bases of the junction left unmatched. The CDR3 has 15 amino acids.

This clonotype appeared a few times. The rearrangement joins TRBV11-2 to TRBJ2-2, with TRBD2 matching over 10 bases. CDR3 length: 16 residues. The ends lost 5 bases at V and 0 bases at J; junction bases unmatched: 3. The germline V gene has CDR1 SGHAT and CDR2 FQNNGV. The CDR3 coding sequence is TGTGCCAGCAGCCAACTAGCGGGGACGAACACCGGGGAGCTGTTTTTT. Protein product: CASSQLAGTNTGELFF.

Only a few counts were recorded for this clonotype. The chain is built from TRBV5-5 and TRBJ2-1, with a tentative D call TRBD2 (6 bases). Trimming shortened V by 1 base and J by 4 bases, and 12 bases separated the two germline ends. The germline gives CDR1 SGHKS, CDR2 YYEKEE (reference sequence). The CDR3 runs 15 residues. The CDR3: CASSLTGSAYNEQFF. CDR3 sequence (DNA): TGTGCCAGCAGCTTGACCGGGAGCGCGTACAATGAGCAGTTCTTC. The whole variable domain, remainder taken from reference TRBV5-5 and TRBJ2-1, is DAGVTQSPTHLIKTRGQQVTLRCSPISGHKSVSWYQQVLGQGPQFIFQYYEKEERGRGNFPDRFSARQFPNYSSELNVNALLLGDSALYLCASSLTGSAYNEQFFGPGTRLTVL.

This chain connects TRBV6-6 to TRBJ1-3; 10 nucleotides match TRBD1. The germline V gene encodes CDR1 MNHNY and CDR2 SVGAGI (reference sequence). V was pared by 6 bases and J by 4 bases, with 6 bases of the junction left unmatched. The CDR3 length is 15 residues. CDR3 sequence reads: CASRSGTGEGNTIYF. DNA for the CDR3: TGTGCCAGCAGGAGTGGGACAGGGGAAGGAAACACCATATATTTT.

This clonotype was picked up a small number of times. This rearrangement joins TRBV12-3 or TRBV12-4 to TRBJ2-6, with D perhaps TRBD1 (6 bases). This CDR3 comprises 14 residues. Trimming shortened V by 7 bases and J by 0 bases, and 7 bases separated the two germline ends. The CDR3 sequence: CASKQGSGANVLTF. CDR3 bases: TGTGCCAGCAAACAGGGCTCTGGGGCCAACGTCCTGACTTTC.

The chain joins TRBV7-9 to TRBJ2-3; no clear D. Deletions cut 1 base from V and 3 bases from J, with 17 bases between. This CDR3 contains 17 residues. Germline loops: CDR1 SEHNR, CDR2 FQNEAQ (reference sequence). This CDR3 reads CASSLVSALRRTDTQYF. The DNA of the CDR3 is TGTGCCAGCAGCTTAGTATCCGCGCTAAGGCGAACAGATACGCAGTATTTT.

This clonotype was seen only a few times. CDR3 protein: CASSLSRTGVDGYTF. The CDR3 bases are TGTGCCAGCAGTTTATCGCGGACAGGGGTGGATGGCTACACCTTC. V and J are TRBV27 and TRBJ1-2, with 9 bases identical to TRBD1. CDR1 is MNHEY, CDR2 SMNVEV, per germline (reference sequence). The CDR3 covers 15 residues. V lost 0 bases, J lost 6 bases, and 5 bases stayed unmatched.

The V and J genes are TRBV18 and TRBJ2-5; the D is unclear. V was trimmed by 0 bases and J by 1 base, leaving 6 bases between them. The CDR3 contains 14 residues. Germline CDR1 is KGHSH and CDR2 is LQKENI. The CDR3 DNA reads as TGTGCCAGCTCACCACCCCGTCCCCAAGAGACCCAGTACTTC. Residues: CASSPPRPQETQYF.

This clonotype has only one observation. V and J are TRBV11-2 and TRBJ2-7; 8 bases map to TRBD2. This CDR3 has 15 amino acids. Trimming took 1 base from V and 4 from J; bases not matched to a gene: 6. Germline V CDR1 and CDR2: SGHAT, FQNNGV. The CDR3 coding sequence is TGTGCCAGCAGCTTAGGGACTAGCATCGGGTACGAGCAGTACTTC. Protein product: CASSLGTSIGYEQYF.

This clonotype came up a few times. CDR3: CASSMTGWVDQPQHF. The DNA for the CDR3 is TGTGCCAGTAGTATGACAGGGTGGGTCGATCAGCCCCAGCATTTT. This chain links TRBV19 with TRBJ1-5; TRBD1 matches 7 bases. V lost 3 bases and J lost 5; bases outside the gene matches: 7. The V gene's germline CDR1 is LNHDA and CDR2 SQIVND (reference sequence). The CDR3 contains 15 residues.

The CDR3 DNA is TGCAGCGTTGCCCCTGCCAGGGGGCTTGGGGAGACCCAGTACTTC. Translating it yields CSVAPARGLGETQYF. The chain joins TRBV29-1 to TRBJ2-5; 8 positions match TRBD1. CDR1 is SQVTM and CDR2 is ANQGSEA in the germline V gene. The trim removed 4 bases at V and 5 bases at J, leaving 12 bases unmatched. CDR3 size: 15 residues.

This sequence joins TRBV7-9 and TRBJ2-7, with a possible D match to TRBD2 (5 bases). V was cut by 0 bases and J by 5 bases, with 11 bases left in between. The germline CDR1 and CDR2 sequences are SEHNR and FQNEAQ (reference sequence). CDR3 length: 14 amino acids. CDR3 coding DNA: TGTGCCAGCAGCTTAGCGGAGGTTCCGGACGAGCAGTACTTC. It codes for CASSLAEVPDEQYF.

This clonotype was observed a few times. The CDR3 nucleotides read TGTGCCAGCAGCGTCCGACAGGGCACTGAAGCTTTCTTT. This codes for CASSVRQGTEAFF. The chain couples TRBV7-2 to TRBJ1-1; 7 bases agree with TRBD1. The CDR3 length is 13 residues. V dropped 5 bases and J dropped 4; count of bases not matched to a gene: 4. Per the germline V gene, CDR1 is SGHTA and CDR2 is FQGNSA.

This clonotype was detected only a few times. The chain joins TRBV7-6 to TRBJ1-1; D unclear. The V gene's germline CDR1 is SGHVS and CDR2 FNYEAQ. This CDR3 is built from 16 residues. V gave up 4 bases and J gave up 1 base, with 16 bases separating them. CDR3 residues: CASSSGSPASNTEAFF. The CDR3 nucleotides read TGTGCCAGCAGCTCCGGGTCCCCAGCTTCGAACACTGAAGCTTTCTTT.

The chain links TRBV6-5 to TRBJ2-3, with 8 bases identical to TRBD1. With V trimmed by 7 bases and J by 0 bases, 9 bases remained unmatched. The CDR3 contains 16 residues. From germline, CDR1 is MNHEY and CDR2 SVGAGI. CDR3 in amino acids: CASKESGGLSTDTQYF. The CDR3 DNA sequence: TGTGCCAGCAAGGAGTCAGGGGGCCTTAGCACAGATACGCAGTATTTT.

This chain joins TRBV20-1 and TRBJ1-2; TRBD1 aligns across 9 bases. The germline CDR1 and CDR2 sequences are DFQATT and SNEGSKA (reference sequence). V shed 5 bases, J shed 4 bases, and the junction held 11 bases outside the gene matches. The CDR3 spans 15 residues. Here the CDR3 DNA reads TGCAGTGCTGGGGGGACAGGGCCATGGTCCTATGGCTACACCTTC. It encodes CSAGGTGPWSYGYTF.

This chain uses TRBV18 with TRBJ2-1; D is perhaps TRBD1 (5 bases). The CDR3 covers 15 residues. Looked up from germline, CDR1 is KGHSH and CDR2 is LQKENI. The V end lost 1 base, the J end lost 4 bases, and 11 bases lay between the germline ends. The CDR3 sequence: CASSPRQKNYNEQFF. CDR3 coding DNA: TGTGCCAGCTCACCACGACAGAAAAATTACAATGAGCAGTTCTTC.

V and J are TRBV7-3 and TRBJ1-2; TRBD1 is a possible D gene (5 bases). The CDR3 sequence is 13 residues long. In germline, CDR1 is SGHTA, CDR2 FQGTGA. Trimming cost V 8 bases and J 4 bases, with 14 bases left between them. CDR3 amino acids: CASGTGTGYGYTF. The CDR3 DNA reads TGTGCCAGCGGGACCGGGACGGGCTATGGCTACACCTTC.

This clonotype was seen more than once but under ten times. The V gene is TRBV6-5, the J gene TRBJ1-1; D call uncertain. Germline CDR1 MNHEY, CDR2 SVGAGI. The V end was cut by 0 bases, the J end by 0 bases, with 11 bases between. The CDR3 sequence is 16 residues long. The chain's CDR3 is CASSYSRGTVNTEAFF. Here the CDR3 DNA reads TGTGCCAGCAGTTACTCCCGGGGTACCGTGAACACTGAAGCTTTCTTT.

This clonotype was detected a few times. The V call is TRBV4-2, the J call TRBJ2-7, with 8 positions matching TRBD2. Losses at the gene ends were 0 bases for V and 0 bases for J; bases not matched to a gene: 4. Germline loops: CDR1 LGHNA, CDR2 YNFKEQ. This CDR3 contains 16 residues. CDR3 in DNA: TGTGCCAGCAGCCAAGATTCTAGCGGGCTCTCCTACGAGCAGTACTTC. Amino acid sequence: CASSQDSSGLSYEQYF.

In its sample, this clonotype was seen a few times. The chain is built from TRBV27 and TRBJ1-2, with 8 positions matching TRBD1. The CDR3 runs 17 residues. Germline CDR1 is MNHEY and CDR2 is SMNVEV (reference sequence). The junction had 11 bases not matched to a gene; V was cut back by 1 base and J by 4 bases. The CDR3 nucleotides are TGTGCCAGCAGTTTATTTGGGACGGGACAGGAGAGCTATGGCTACACCTTC. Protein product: CASSLFGTGQESYGYTF.

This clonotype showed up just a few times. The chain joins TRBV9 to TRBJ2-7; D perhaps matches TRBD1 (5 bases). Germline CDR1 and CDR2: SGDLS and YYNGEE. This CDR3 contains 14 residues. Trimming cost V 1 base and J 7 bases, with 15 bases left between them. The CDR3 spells CASSVSPTTVEQYF. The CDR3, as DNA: TGTGCCAGCAGCGTATCCCCTACGACAGTTGAGCAGTACTTC.

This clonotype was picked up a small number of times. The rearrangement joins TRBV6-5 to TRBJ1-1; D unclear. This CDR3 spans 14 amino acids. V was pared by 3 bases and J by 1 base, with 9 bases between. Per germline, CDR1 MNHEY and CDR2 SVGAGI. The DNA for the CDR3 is TGTGCCAGCAGTTATGGGCAGGAGAACACTGAAGCTTTCTTT. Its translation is CASSYGQENTEAFF.

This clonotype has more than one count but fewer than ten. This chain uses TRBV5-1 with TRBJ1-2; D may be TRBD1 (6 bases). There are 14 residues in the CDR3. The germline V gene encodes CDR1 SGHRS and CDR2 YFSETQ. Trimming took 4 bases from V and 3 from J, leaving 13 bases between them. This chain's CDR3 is CASSTGQSYYGYTF. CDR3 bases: TGCGCCAGCAGCACGGGACAAAGTTACTATGGCTACACCTTC.